A single sample gave rise to the 10 T cell receptor beta chains below, sequenced in a study of CD8 T cells in Susac syndrome. Random hexamers primed reverse transcription of about 0.5 to 1 ug RNA. MiXCR, run by TCRdb on the immunoSEQ multiplex PCR reads, gives a single entry per CDR3 protein. This sample has some 150,000 distinct CDR3 sequences, with approximately 95% found just once. Sequenced input: CD4+ T cells from PBMCs. The receptors here all came from a human donor with Susac syndrome.

V usage is TRBV10-3 and J usage is TRBJ1-1; TRBD1 aligns across 8 bases. The CDR3 has 14 residues. Germline V CDR1 and CDR2: ENHRY, SYGVKD. V shed 10 bases and J 1 base; nucleotides not matched to a gene: 8. CDR3 sequence reads: CATIRTGQNTEAFF. For the CDR3, the DNA is TGTGCCACCATCCGGACAGGGCAGAACACTGAAGCTTTCTTT.

The V call is TRBV2, the J call TRBJ1-2, with 7 bases lining up with TRBD1. The V segment lost 6 bases and the J segment 8 bases; nucleotides outside the gene matches: 15. Germline V gives CDR1 SNHLY, CDR2 FYNNEI. This CDR3 comprises 15 residues. The CDR3 protein is CASRGTDRGFRGYTF. CDR3 sequence (DNA): TGTGCCAGCAGGGGGACAGATCGGGGTTTTCGGGGCTACACCTTC.

The rearrangement joins TRBV29-1 to TRBJ1-1; D is undetermined. CDR3 length: 15 residues. Germline V gives CDR1 SQVTM, CDR2 ANQGSEA. V lost 6 bases and J lost 1, with 18 bases in between. CDR3 nucleotide sequence: TGCAGCGTATCCCGACGACTAGTGACGAACACTGAAGCTTTCTTT. The encoded protein is CSVSRRLVTNTEAFF.

This chain joins TRBV27 and TRBJ2-7; weak D call: TRBD1 (6 bases). V was trimmed by 6 bases and J by 6 bases, leaving 24 bases between them. The V gene's germline CDR1 is MNHEY and CDR2 SMNVEV (reference sequence). The CDR3 is 16 amino acids. This CDR3 reads CASRPGVDRTSTEQYF. CDR3 sequence (DNA): TGTGCCAGCAGGCCCGGAGTGGACAGAACGTCTACCGAGCAGTACTTC.

This rearrangement joins TRBV15 to TRBJ1-6; D is ambiguous. The CDR3 has 14 amino acids. Germline V gene sequence: CDR1 LNHNV, CDR2 YYDKDF (reference sequence). Trimming left V 4 bases short and J 9 bases short, with 13 bases between. The CDR3 bases are TGTGCCACCAGCAACGGAGCGTTCGGTTCACCCCTCCACTTT. Translated: CATSNGAFGSPLHF.

V is TRBV9 and J is TRBJ2-5, with D possibly being TRBD2 (6 bases). Germline assignment: CDR1 SGDLS and CDR2 YYNGEE. The CDR3 consists of 15 residues. V lost 2 bases to trimming and J lost 1 base, with 12 bases between them. The CDR3 DNA reads as TGTGCCAGCAGCGTCCGCCGGGGGATCCAAGAGACCCAGTACTTC. As protein: CASSVRRGIQETQYF.

The chain employs TRBV12-3 or TRBV12-4 and TRBJ1-5, with D possibly TRBD1 on 5 matching bases. This CDR3 is built from 15 residues. Trimming shortened V by 2 bases and J by 1 base, and 9 bases separated the two germline ends. Here the CDR3 reads CASSLRGSSNQPQHF. Here the CDR3 DNA reads TGTGCCAGCAGTTTACGGGGGAGCAGCAATCAGCCCCAGCATTTT.

J is TRBJ2-1 and V is TRBV3-1; 7 bases are shared with TRBD2. Germline CDR1 is LGHDT and CDR2 is YNNKEL (reference sequence). V dropped 0 bases and J dropped 3; count of bases not matched to a gene: 2. The CDR3 covers 15 residues. The CDR3 DNA follows: TGTGCCAGCAGCCAAGAGCCGGGGGGCTACAATGAGCAGTTCTTC. Protein: CASSQEPGGYNEQFF.

This chain uses TRBV20-1 with TRBJ2-3; 8 positions match TRBD2. Trimming removed 6 bases from V and 2 bases from J; junction bases left unmatched: 13. CDR3 length equals 16 residues. CDR1 DFQATT and CDR2 SNEGSKA come from the germline V gene (reference sequence). CDR3 sequence reads: CSADDGGGYDTDTQYF. CDR3 nucleotides: TGCAGTGCCGACGACGGGGGGGGCTATGACACAGATACGCAGTATTTT.

The chain is built from TRBV30 and TRBJ2-7; 11 positions match TRBD2. Germline V gene sequence: CDR1 GTSNPN, CDR2 SVGIG (reference sequence). The trim removed 2 bases at V and 8 bases at J, leaving 8 bases unmatched. The length of the CDR3 is 14 residues. The CDR3 DNA sequence: TGTGCCTGGAGTAATAGCGGGGGGGCCGACAAGCAGTACTTC. Residues: CAWSNSGGADKQYF.